Shown below are 24 T cell receptor beta chains from a single sample sequenced in a study of T-cell reconstitution after alpha-beta-depleted transplantation in children. Unique molecular identifiers were built into the TCRbeta library. A single record per CDR3 protein comes from TCRdb applying MiXCR to the PCR reads. The table records around 300,000 distinct CDR3 sequences, around 10% of them present only once. The material was PBMCs, obtained before TCRalphabeta/CD19-depleted stem cell transplant. Receptors originate from a boy younger than two with acute myeloid leukemia, due to receive a stem cell transplant.

This CDR3 reads CASSPDSRVHIQYF. CDR3 DNA sequence: TGTGCCAGCAGTCCCGACAGTAGGGTGCACATTCAGTACTTC. This rearrangement joins TRBV6-1 to TRBJ2-4, with D maybe TRBD1 (5 bases). Trimming took 5 bases from V and 8 from J, leaving 16 bases between them. Germline V gene data show CDR1 as MNHNS and CDR2 as SASEGT. The CDR3 totals 14 residues.

This clonotype was seen ten or more times. This chain connects TRBV10-3 to TRBJ2-7; D may correspond to TRBD1 or TRBD2 (5 bases each). Trimming cost V 5 bases and J 9 bases, with 32 bases left between them. This CDR3 spans 18 amino acids. Germline loops: CDR1 ENHRY, CDR2 SYGVKD. The CDR3 sequence is CAISHPGRRGPPRSGQYF. CDR3 nucleotides: TGTGCCATCAGTCATCCGGGGCGTAGGGGCCCCCCTAGGAGCGGGCAGTACTTC.

This clonotype was seen ten or more times. The chain uses TRBV10-3 and TRBJ2-3; D might be TRBD2 (5 bases). CDR1 and CDR2 from the germline V gene are ENHRY and SYGVKD. The CDR3 is 15 amino acids. Between the trimmed V and J ends, which lost 6 bases and 1 base, there was a span of 14 bases. CDR3 region: CAISGLRFGTDTQYF. Here the CDR3 DNA reads TGTGCCATCAGCGGACTGCGATTCGGCACAGATACGCAGTATTTT.

This clonotype was counted ten times or more. The chain links TRBV5-5 to TRBJ2-1, with TRBD2 identical over 11 bases. Germline CDR1 and CDR2: SGHKS and YYEKEE (reference sequence). This CDR3 has 15 amino acids. Trimming removed 3 bases from V and 3 bases from J; junction bases left unmatched: 2. The CDR3 sequence is CASSSLAGVYNEQFF. CDR3 DNA: TGTGCCAGCAGCTCACTAGCGGGGGTCTACAATGAGCAGTTCTTC.

A note on this clonotype: A much larger clone is a single base away; this may be a read error. The chain links TRBV7-9 to TRBJ2-1; D is uncertain. Germline V lookup: CDR1 SEHNR, CDR2 FQNEAQ (reference sequence). The V end lost 5 bases, the J end lost 3 bases, and 14 bases lay between the germline ends. CDR3 length equals 15 residues. The DNA of the CDR3 is TGTGCCAGCAGCCGTCCAGACTGGGACTACAATGAGCAGTTCTTC. Translating it yields CASSRPDWDYNEQFF.

The chain has TRBV18 and TRBJ1-6; maybe TRBD1 (5 bases). The CDR3 has 15 amino acids. Germline loops: CDR1 KGHSH, CDR2 LQKENI. V was shortened by 3 bases and J by 6 bases, with 12 bases between the two germline ends. This CDR3 reads CASSPPVRGNSPLHF. The CDR3, as DNA: TGTGCCAGCTCACCTCCGGTTAGGGGTAATTCACCCCTCCACTTT.

The chain is built from TRBV29-1 and TRBJ2-2; perhaps TRBD1 as D (5 bases). Germline V gene data show CDR1 as SQVTM and CDR2 as ANQGSEA. The CDR3 spans 14 residues. The ends were cut back, 4 bases at V and 0 bases at J, with 9 bases in the middle. CDR3 loop: CSVGQNANTGELFF. For the CDR3, the DNA is TGCAGCGTTGGACAGAACGCGAACACCGGGGAGCTGTTTTTT.

The chain recombines TRBV13 with TRBJ1-1; D unclear. From germline, CDR1 is PRHDT and CDR2 FYEKMQ (reference sequence). The V end was cut by 7 bases, the J end by 1 base, with 13 bases between. This CDR3 comprises 14 residues. The DNA of the CDR3 is TGTGCCAGCAACCAGGTTCACCGGAACACTGAAGCTTTCTTT. Protein sequence: CASNQVHRNTEAFF.

This clonotype was found many times. The V call is TRBV12-3 or TRBV12-4, the J call TRBJ2-1; a weak D match, TRBD1 (5 bases). This CDR3 is built from 11 residues. V was pared by 6 bases and J by 6 bases, with 6 bases between. The CDR3 loop reads CASSDSNEQFF. The DNA for the CDR3 is TGTGCCAGCAGCGACAGCAATGAGCAGTTCTTC.

At least ten counts were recorded for this clonotype. V gene TRBV28 combines with J gene TRBJ1-2, with 7 bases matching TRBD1. Germline values: CDR1 MDHEN, CDR2 SYDVKM. V gave up 6 bases and J gave up 6 bases; unmatched junction bases: 10. This CDR3 has 14 residues. Here the CDR3 reads CASRPRGRLDGYTF. The CDR3 DNA reads as TGTGCCAGCAGACCGAGGGGGCGTCTAGATGGCTACACCTTC.

This clonotype has at least ten counts. The V gene is TRBV11-2, the J gene TRBJ2-3, with 8 bases that match TRBD2. There are 12 residues in the CDR3. J was trimmed by 8 bases and V by 3 bases; bases with no gene match: 1. Germline assignment: CDR1 SGHAT and CDR2 FQNNGV. DNA of the CDR3: TGTGCCAGCAGCTTGAGCGGGAGTACGCAGTATTTT. As protein: CASSLSGSTQYF.

This clonotype was detected a few times. The chain employs TRBV10-3 and TRBJ2-3, with a possible D match to TRBD1 (6 bases). The CDR3 sequence is 15 residues long. Trimming shortened V by 7 bases and J by 4 bases, and 18 bases separated the two germline ends. CDR1 and CDR2 from the germline V gene are ENHRY and SYGVKD. CDR3 in DNA: TGTGCCATCAAGATACAGGGTCGCCCTTCAGATACGCAGTATTTT. The encoded protein is CAIKIQGRPSDTQYF.

This clonotype occurred many times. CDR3 amino acids: CASTNRGTHYPATNEKLFF. CDR3 nucleotides: TGTGCCAGCACTAATAGGGGGACTCATTACCCTGCAACTAATGAAAAACTGTTTTTT. The chain has TRBV12-3 or TRBV12-4 and TRBJ1-4; D may be TRBD1 (6 bases). The germline V and J ends were trimmed by 7 bases and 0 bases, with 24 bases remaining between them. The CDR3 loop spans 19 amino acids.

At least ten counts were recorded for this clonotype. Mismatch with germline at one junction end may stem from a read error. J is TRBJ2-7 and V is TRBV11-2; 9 bases map to TRBD1. CDR3 length equals 12 residues. Germline V lookup: CDR1 SGHAT, CDR2 FQNNGV. The CDR3 region has the DNA TGTGCCAGCAGCTTAAGCCGACAGGGGGAAGACTTC. The encoded protein is CASSLSRQGEDF.

V and J are TRBV4-3 and TRBJ2-7; 7 bases align to TRBD1. Germline CDR1 and CDR2: LGHNA and YSLEER. This CDR3 is 15 amino acids long. Trimming removed 4 bases from V and 3 bases from J; junction bases left unmatched: 9. CDR3 residues: CASSPIQGNLYEQYF. DNA of the CDR3: TGCGCCAGCAGCCCGATACAGGGGAATCTCTACGAGCAGTACTTC.

This clonotype was counted many times. The chain has TRBV7-2 and TRBJ2-1; TRBD2 matches 8 bases. The J segment lost 5 bases and the V segment lost 2 bases, leaving 8 bases of the junction unmatched. Germline V gene lookup returns CDR1 SGHTA and CDR2 FQGNSA. CDR3 length: 16 amino acids. CDR3 in DNA: TGTGCCAGCAGCTTACAGGCGGGGGGCGGCGACAATGAGCAGTTCTTC. Protein: CASSLQAGGGDNEQFF.

This clonotype was counted only a few times. The chain uses TRBV3-1 and TRBJ1-1; D gene unclear. The CDR3 has 15 residues. Trimming pared 2 bases from V and 8 bases from J, leaving 18 bases between. CDR1 is LGHDT, CDR2 YNNKEL, per germline (reference sequence). CDR3 bases: TGTGCCAGCAGCCAATTAAATTCGGGGTCACCCGAAGCTTTCTTT. Translating it yields CASSQLNSGSPEAFF.

This clonotype came up many times. This rearrangement joins TRBV2 to TRBJ2-1, with D perhaps matching TRBD1 (6 bases). Looked up from germline, CDR1 is SNHLY and CDR2 is FYNNEI. This CDR3 comprises 13 residues. V was trimmed by 5 bases and J by 9 bases, leaving 14 bases between them. CDR3 in amino acids: CASSYSRTAEQFF. DNA of the CDR3: TGTGCCAGCAGTTACTCCCGGACAGCTGAGCAGTTCTTC. Looking up the rest from reference TRBV2 and TRBJ2-1 gives the full variable domain: EPEVTQTPSHQVTQMGQEVILRCVPISNHLYFYWYRQILGQKVEFLVSFYNNEISEKSEIFDDQFSVERPDGSNFTLKIRSTKLEDSAMYFCASSYSRTAEQFFGPGTRLTVL.

This clonotype was recorded a few times. The gene calls are TRBV6-6 and TRBJ1-1; D is unclear. This CDR3 contains 11 residues. In germline, CDR1 is MNHNY, CDR2 SVGAGI (reference sequence). Trimming took off 2 bases at V and 10 bases at J, with 8 bases between the two ends. The CDR3 DNA sequence: TGTGCCAGCAGTTACAATGCGGGAGCTTTCTTT. This encodes CASSYNAGAFF.

As concerns this clonotype: A read error may be the cause here, since a much bigger clone is one base away. The V gene is TRBV5-1, the J gene TRBJ2-1; D ambiguous. The CDR3 length is 18 residues. The V and J ends lost 5 bases and 8 bases respectively, with 29 bases between them. CDR1 and CDR2 from the germline V gene are SGHRS and YFSETQ. The CDR3 reads CASRRSIDSPAWRHEQFF. CDR3 sequence (DNA): TGCGCCAGCAGGAGGTCGATCGACTCCCCAGCTTGGCGTCATGAGCAGTTCTTC.

This clonotype was seen many times. This chain links TRBV7-9 with TRBJ2-4, with D perhaps being TRBD1 or TRBD2 (5 bases each). Trimming cost V 1 base and J 2 bases, with 9 bases left between them. CDR3 length: 15 amino acids. CDR1 is SEHNR, CDR2 FQNEAQ, per germline (reference sequence). The CDR3 DNA is TGTGCCAGCAGCTTAGATTGGGGGACCAAAAACATTCAGTACTTC. The encoded protein is CASSLDWGTKNIQYF. The whole variable domain, filled in from reference TRBV7-9 and TRBJ2-4, reads DTGVSQNPRHKITKRGQNVTFRCDPISEHNRLYWYRQTLGQGPEFLTYFQNEAQLEKSRLLSDRFSAERPKGSFSTLEIQRTEQGDSAMYLCASSLDWGTKNIQYFGAGTRLSVL.

This clonotype was found many times. The gene calls are TRBV7-2 and TRBJ2-3; D may be TRBD1 (6 bases). The V end was cut by 5 bases, the J end by 1 base, with 16 bases between. CDR3 length equals 16 residues. Germline V gives CDR1 SGHTA, CDR2 FQGNSA. The CDR3 DNA reads TGTGCCAGCAGCACTCAGGGGCCCAGGGGCACAGATACGCAGTATTTT. It specifies CASSTQGPRGTDTQYF.

The chain carries TRBV6-1 and TRBJ2-1, with 7 bases that match TRBD1. Losses at the gene ends were 4 bases for V and 3 bases for J; bases not matched to a gene: 9. CDR1 and CDR2 from the germline V gene are MNHNS and SASEGT. This CDR3 is built from 16 residues. The CDR3 loop is CASSVPQGNYYNEQFF. CDR3 bases: TGTGCCAGCAGTGTACCACAGGGGAACTACTACAATGAGCAGTTCTTC.

The V and J genes are TRBV20-1 and TRBJ2-1; the D is unclear. The CDR3 covers 13 residues. V was clipped by 3 bases and J by 2 bases, with 8 bases between them. The germline V gene encodes CDR1 DFQATT and CDR2 SNEGSKA (reference sequence). CDR3 sequence: CSAREKPYNEQFF. Here the CDR3 DNA reads TGCAGTGCTAGGGAGAAACCCTACAATGAGCAGTTCTTC.